A single sample is the source of the 15 T cell receptor beta chains below, sequenced in a study of Ad26.COV2.S vaccination and SARS-CoV-2 variants. The protocol was immunoSEQ multiplex PCR, while the TCRdb copy is restricted to in-frame clones and leaves out a portion. The table lists under 300,000 clones, approximately 90% of them singletons. Stated treatment: around 19 received Ad26.COV2.S at low or high dose, single or two shots; roughly five received placebo; per-sample allocation not given. Samples analyzed were those drawn on day 63 after the first vaccine or placebo injection. The input for sequencing was peripheral blood, taken in a trial of Ad26.COV2.S vaccine versus placebo. Receptors were obtained from a person between 18 and 65 years old who received the Ad26.COV2.S COVID-19 vaccine or a placebo.

V gene TRBV4-1 combines with J gene TRBJ1-2, with a possible D match to TRBD1 (5 bases). The CDR3 totals 18 residues. Germline V lookup: CDR1 MGHRA, CDR2 YSYEKL. V dropped 1 base and J dropped 5 bases, with 23 bases sitting between them. The CDR3 region has the DNA TGCGCCAGCAGCCAAGTATGGGGACGGTCGAAGGGAGGGTATGGCTACACCTTC. Protein sequence: CASSQVWGRSKGGYGYTF.

This chain connects TRBV6-1 to TRBJ2-3, with TRBD2 matching 8 bases. The CDR3 is made up of 15 amino acids. V lost 3 bases, J lost 2 bases, and 4 bases stayed unmatched. Germline V gene data show CDR1 as MNHNS and CDR2 as SASEGT. The CDR3 coding sequence is TGTGCCAGCAGTGACCTCGGGGGGGTCACAGATACGCAGTATTTT. Translation gives CASSDLGGVTDTQYF.

The genes are TRBV24-1 and TRBJ2-1; possible D gene TRBD2, 6 bases. This CDR3 comprises 16 residues. CDR1 is KGHDR, CDR2 SFDVKD, per germline. Trimming removed 4 bases at V and 0 bases at J, with 12 bases between. Here the CDR3 reads CATSEWDLSSYNEQFF. CDR3 coding DNA: TGTGCCACCAGTGAGTGGGACTTAAGCTCCTACAATGAGCAGTTCTTC.

J is TRBJ1-3 and V is TRBV6-6, with D perhaps TRBD1 (5 bases). The germline V gene has CDR1 MNHNY and CDR2 SVGAGI (reference sequence). The V end lost 6 bases, the J end lost 0 bases, and 27 bases lay between the germline ends. CDR3 length equals 20 residues. CDR3 sequence reads: CASSLYGGSNFPVSGNTIYF. DNA of the CDR3: TGTGCCAGCAGCCTTTACGGGGGTAGTAACTTCCCTGTCTCTGGAAACACCATATATTTT.

The chain recombines TRBV9 with TRBJ2-1; maybe TRBD2 (5 bases). The V gene lost 0 bases and the J gene lost 6 bases, with 10 bases spanning the gap. CDR3 size: 14 residues. Germline lookup yields CDR1 SGDLS and CDR2 YYNGEE. Written as DNA, the CDR3 is TGTGCCAGCAGCGTAGGGGGAGTAGCCAATGAGCAGTTCTTC. Its protein is CASSVGGVANEQFF.

The chain carries TRBV4-1 and TRBJ2-3, with TRBD1 as a possible D gene (5 bases). The CDR3 is 13 amino acids. V dropped 4 bases and J dropped 7 bases, with 12 bases sitting between them. Germline CDR1 MGHRA, CDR2 YSYEKL. The CDR3, as DNA: TGCGCCAGCAGCCGCGACAGTTCTAATACGCAGTATTTT. Residues: CASSRDSSNTQYF.

This chain links TRBV5-6 with TRBJ1-2; the D gene is possibly TRBD1 (5 bases). The V gene lost 0 bases and the J gene lost 4 bases, with 10 bases spanning the gap. This CDR3 has 14 amino acids. Germline lookup yields CDR1 SGHDT and CDR2 YYEEEE. The CDR3 nucleotides are TGTGCCAGCAGCTTGGTGGGGGGTATCTATGGCTACACCTTC. Translated: CASSLVGGIYGYTF.

The chain couples TRBV6-2 or TRBV6-3 to TRBJ2-5; D is perhaps TRBD1 (5 bases). The CDR3 extends over 14 amino acids. Per the germline V gene, CDR1 is MNHEY and CDR2 is SVGEGT. V was pared by 2 bases and J by 1 base, with 8 bases between. The CDR3 loop is CASSYNRIQETQYF. For the CDR3, the DNA is TGTGCCAGCAGTTACAACAGGATCCAAGAGACCCAGTACTTC.

The V call is TRBV4-3, the J call TRBJ1-6; no firm D call. Looked up from germline, CDR1 is LGHNA and CDR2 is YSLEER. Trimming removed 4 bases from V and 0 bases from J, with 7 bases in between. CDR3 length equals 15 residues. The CDR3 sequence is CASSRERSYNSPLHF. In DNA, the CDR3 is TGCGCCAGCAGCCGGGAGCGCTCCTATAATTCACCCCTCCACTTT.

The chain employs TRBV4-3 and TRBJ2-3, with D perhaps matching TRBD2 (6 bases). V shed 0 bases and J shed 1 base, with 17 bases lying between them. The CDR3 loop spans 18 amino acids. Looked up from germline, CDR1 is LGHNA and CDR2 is YSLEER. The CDR3 is CASSQEGGAHGGTDTQYF. The CDR3 nucleotides read TGCGCCAGCAGCCAAGAGGGCGGGGCTCATGGGGGCACAGATACGCAGTATTTT.

V is TRBV13 and J is TRBJ1-2; TRBD1 matches 10 bases. CDR1 PRHDT and CDR2 FYEKMQ come from the germline V gene (reference sequence). This CDR3 has 15 residues. With 8 bases clipped from V and 4 bases from J, the junction kept 10 bases outside the gene matches. The CDR3 DNA follows: TGTGCCAGCCGACGGGGACAGGGGCTGCCCTATGGCTACACCTTC. This codes for CASRRGQGLPYGYTF.

The chain carries TRBV9 and TRBJ1-1; TRBD1 matches 7 bases. Trimming cost V 3 bases and J 0 bases; bases outside gene matches: 5. This CDR3 is built from 15 residues. Germline V gives CDR1 SGDLS, CDR2 YYNGEE. The CDR3 DNA sequence: TGTGCCAGCAGCGGGGGACAGACCATGAACACTGAAGCTTTCTTT. Residues: CASSGGQTMNTEAFF.

This rearrangement joins TRBV5-6 to TRBJ2-3; TRBD2 matches at 10 bases. CDR3 size: 16 residues. Germline loops: CDR1 SGHDT, CDR2 YYEEEE. V gave up 4 bases and J gave up 2 bases; unmatched junction bases: 7. The CDR3 loop is CASSARLAGFTDTQYF. The CDR3 DNA reads TGTGCCAGCAGCGCGAGACTAGCGGGTTTCACAGATACGCAGTATTTT. Together with reference TRBV5-6 and TRBJ2-3, the CDR3 gives the full variable domain: DAGVTQSPTHLIKTRGQQVTLRCSPKSGHDTVSWYQQALGQGPQFIFQYYEEEERQRGNFPDRFSGHQFPNYSSELNVNALLLGDSALYLCASSARLAGFTDTQYFGPGTRLTVL.

The chain combines TRBV11-2 with TRBJ2-5; TRBD2 matches at 7 bases. The CDR3 has 16 residues. Germline V gives CDR1 SGHAT, CDR2 FQNNGV. Losses at the gene ends were 0 bases for V and 4 bases for J; bases not matched to a gene: 8. As DNA, the CDR3 is TGTGCCAGCAGCTTAGATGGCGGGGGAGCTCGAGAGACCCAGTACTTC. Translated: CASSLDGGGARETQYF.

On this clone itself: An end of the junction differs from the germline gene, which may be a read error. The chain employs TRBV6-1 and TRBJ1-2, with D unresolved. In germline, CDR1 is MNHNS, CDR2 SASEGT. The CDR3 loop spans 11 amino acids. The CDR3 protein is CASSDAFQSSF. In DNA form, the CDR3 reads TGTGCCAGCAGTGACGCGTTCCAGTCTTCCTTC.